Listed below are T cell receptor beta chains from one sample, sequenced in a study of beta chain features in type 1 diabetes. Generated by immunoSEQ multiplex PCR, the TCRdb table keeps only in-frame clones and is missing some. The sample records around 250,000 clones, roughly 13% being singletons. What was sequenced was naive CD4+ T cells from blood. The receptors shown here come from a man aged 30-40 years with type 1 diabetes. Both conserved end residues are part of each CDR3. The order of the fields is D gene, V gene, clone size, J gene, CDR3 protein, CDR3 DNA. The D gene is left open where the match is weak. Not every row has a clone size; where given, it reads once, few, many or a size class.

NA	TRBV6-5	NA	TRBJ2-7	CASRNQGTGYEQYF	TGTGCCAGCAGGAACCAGGGTACGGGCTACGAGCAGTACTTC
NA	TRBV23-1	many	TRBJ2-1	CASSQSADEQFF	TGCGCCAGCAGTCAATCGGCCGATGAGCAGTTCTTC
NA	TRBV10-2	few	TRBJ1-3	CATQAGIRNTIYF	TGCGCCACCCAGGCCGGGATCCGAAACACCATATATTTT
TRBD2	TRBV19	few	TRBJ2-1	CASSPPGLAGIIPYNEQFF	TGTGCCAGTAGTCCTCCGGGACTAGCGGGAATAATCCCTTACAATGAGCAGTTCTTC
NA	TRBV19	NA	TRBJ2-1	CASSMTNEQFF	TGTGCCAGTAGTATGACAAATGAGCAGTTCTTC
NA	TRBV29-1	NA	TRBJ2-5	CSVEGQQETQYF	TGCAGCGTTGAAGGTCAGCAAGAGACCCAGTACTTC
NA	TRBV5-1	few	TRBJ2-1	CASSLQVPAVNEQFF	TGCGCCAGCAGCCTCCAGGTCCCGGCCGTAAATGAGCAGTTCTTC
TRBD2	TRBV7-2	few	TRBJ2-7	CASTLTSGSSYEQYF	TGTGCCAGCACCTTGACTAGCGGGAGCTCCTACGAGCAGTACTTC
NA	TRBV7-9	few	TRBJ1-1	CASSLPLRGSEAFF	TGTGCCAGCAGCCTACCACTTCGGGGGTCTGAAGCTTTCTTT
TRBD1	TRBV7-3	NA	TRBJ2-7	CASSLTGQGNSYEQYF	TGTGCCAGCAGCTTAACGGGACAGGGTAATTCCTACGAGCAGTACTTC
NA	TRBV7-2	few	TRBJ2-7	CASSSTGYEQYF	TGTGCCAGCAGCTCGACTGGGTACGAGCAGTACTTC
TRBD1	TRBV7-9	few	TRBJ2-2	CASSSGTANPGELFF	TGTGCCAGCAGCTCCGGGACAGCAAATCCCGGGGAGCTGTTTTTT
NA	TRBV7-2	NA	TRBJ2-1	CASSLVLNSYNEQFF	TGTGCCAGCAGCTTAGTACTGAACTCCTACAATGAGCAGTTCTTC
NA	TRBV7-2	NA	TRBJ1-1	CASSLGQTNTEAFF	TGTGCCAGCAGCTTAGGACAGACAAACACTGAAGCTTTCTTT
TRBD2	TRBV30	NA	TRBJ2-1	CARSREVNNEQFF	TGTGCCCGCTCCCGGGAGGTCAACAATGAGCAGTTCTTC
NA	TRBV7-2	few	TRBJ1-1	CASSSPGQAFF	TGTGCCAGCAGCTCTCCAGGGCAAGCTTTCTTT
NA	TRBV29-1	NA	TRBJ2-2	CSVARGVNTGELFF	TGCAGCGTTGCCAGGGGGGTCAACACCGGGGAGCTGTTTTTT
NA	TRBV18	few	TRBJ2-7	CASSPLASYEQYF	TGTGCCAGCTCACCCCTAGCCTCCTACGAGCAGTACTTC
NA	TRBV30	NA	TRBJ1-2	CAWSIGEYYGYTF	TGTGCCTGGAGTATTGGGGAGTACTATGGCTACACCTTC
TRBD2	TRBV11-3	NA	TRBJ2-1	CASSQGLGSYNEQFF	TGTGCCAGCAGCCAAGGACTAGGCTCCTACAATGAGCAGTTCTTC
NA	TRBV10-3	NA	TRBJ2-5	CAIRTPVEETQYF	TGTGCCATCAGGACACCGGTAGAGGAGACCCAGTACTTC
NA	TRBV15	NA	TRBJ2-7	CATSREGNYEQYF	TGTGCCACCAGCAGAGAGGGCAACTACGAGCAGTACTTC
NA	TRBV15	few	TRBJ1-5	CATMPARGNQPQHF	TGTGCCACTATGCCTGCGCGGGGCAATCAGCCCCAGCATTTT
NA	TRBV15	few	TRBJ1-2	CATSKGGSYGYTF	TGTGCCACCAGCAAAGGGGGAAGCTATGGCTACACCTTC
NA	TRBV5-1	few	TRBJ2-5	CASSLGQGETQYF	TGCGCCAGCAGCTTGGGTCAGGGAGAGACCCAGTACTTC
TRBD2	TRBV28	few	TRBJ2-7	CASSPTSGTYEQYF	TGTGCCAGCAGTCCGACTAGCGGGACTTACGAGCAGTACTTC
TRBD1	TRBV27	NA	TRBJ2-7	CASSSRTGSYEQYF	TGTGCCAGCAGTTCAAGGACAGGGTCCTACGAGCAGTACTTC
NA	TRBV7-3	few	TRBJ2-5	CASSLTGRAETQYF	TGTGCCAGCAGCTTAACTGGCAGGGCAGAGACCCAGTACTTC
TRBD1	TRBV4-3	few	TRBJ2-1	CASSQIAGTGSHEQFF	TGCGCCAGCAGCCAAATAGCCGGGACAGGGTCCCATGAGCAGTTCTTC
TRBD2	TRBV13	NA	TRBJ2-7	CVSSLGRGTSRSEQYF	TGTGTCAGCAGCTTAGGACGGGGGACTAGTCGGTCCGAGCAGTACTTC
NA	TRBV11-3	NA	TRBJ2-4	CASSLSGVDIQYF	TGTGCCAGCAGCTTATCGGGGGTTGACATTCAGTACTTC
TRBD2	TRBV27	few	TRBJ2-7	CASSSTAGTSYPEYF	TGTGCCAGCAGTTCTACGGCCGGGACTAGTTACCCAGAGTACTTC
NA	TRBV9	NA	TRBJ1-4	CASSVGLEEKLFF	TGTGCCAGCAGCGTAGGTCTTGAGGAAAAACTGTTTTTT
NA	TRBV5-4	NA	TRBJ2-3	CASSLEDRLTDTQYF	TGTGCCAGCAGCTTGGAGGACAGACTTACAGATACGCAGTATTTT
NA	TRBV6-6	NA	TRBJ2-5	CASSEGVQETQYF	TGTGCCAGCAGTGAGGGGGTCCAAGAGACCCAGTACTTC
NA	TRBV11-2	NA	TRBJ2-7	CASSLARTDIPYEQYF	TGTGCCAGCAGCTTAGCGAGGACTGACATTCCCTACGAGCAGTACTTC
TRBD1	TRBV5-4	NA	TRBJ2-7	CASSPWTGDTYEQYF	TGTGCCAGCAGCCCCTGGACAGGGGACACCTACGAGCAGTACTTC
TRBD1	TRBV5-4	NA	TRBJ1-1	CASSRTGDRNTEAFF	TGTGCCAGCAGCCGGACTGGGGACAGAAACACTGAAGCTTTCTTT
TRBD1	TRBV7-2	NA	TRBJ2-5	CASSFQGAVSETQYF	TGTGCCAGCAGCTTCCAGGGGGCCGTTTCCGAGACCCAGTACTTC
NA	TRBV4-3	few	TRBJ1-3	CASSPNGQTGNTIYF	TGCGCCAGCAGCCCGAATGGACAGACTGGAAACACCATATATTTT
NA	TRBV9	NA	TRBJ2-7	CASSDKVDRTVYEQYF	TGTGCCAGCAGCGACAAAGTCGACAGGACCGTCTACGAGCAGTACTTC
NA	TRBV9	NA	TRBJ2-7	CASSQASGSYEQYF	TGTGCCAGCAGCCAAGCAAGCGGGTCCTACGAGCAGTACTTC
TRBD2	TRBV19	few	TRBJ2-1	CASKMASGRVNEQFF	TGTGCCAGTAAGATGGCGAGCGGGAGGGTTAATGAGCAGTTCTTC
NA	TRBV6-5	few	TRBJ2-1	CASIRSSSYNEQFF	TGTGCCAGCATAAGGAGTAGCTCCTACAATGAGCAGTTCTTC
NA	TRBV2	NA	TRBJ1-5	CASSVGLSNQPQHF	TGTGCCAGCAGTGTGGGCCTATCCAATCAGCCCCAGCATTTT
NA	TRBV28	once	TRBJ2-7	CASSLSTGEQYF	TGTGCCAGCAGCCTTTCGACGGGCGAGCAGTACTTC
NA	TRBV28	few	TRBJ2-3	CASSPGGRNTQYF	TGTGCCAGCTCCCCCGGGGGGCGAAATACGCAGTATTTT
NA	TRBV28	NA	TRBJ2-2	CASSLQTGELFF	TGTGCCAGCAGTTTACAGACCGGGGAGCTGTTTTTT
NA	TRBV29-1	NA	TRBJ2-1	CSVDTAGVHGEQFF	TGCAGCGTTGATACCGCAGGGGTACACGGTGAGCAGTTCTTC
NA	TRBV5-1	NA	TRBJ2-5	CASSLGGAHWSGETQYF	TGCGCCAGCAGCTTGGGCGGGGCCCATTGGTCGGGAGAGACCCAGTACTTC
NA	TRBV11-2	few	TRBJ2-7	CASNRGSPYEQYF	TGTGCCAGCAACCGGGGGTCACCCTACGAGCAGTACTTC
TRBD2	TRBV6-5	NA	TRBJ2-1	CASRRAGNEQFF	TGTGCCAGCAGGAGAGCGGGAAATGAGCAGTTCTTC
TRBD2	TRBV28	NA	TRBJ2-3	CASSWGRAGGTQYF	TGTGCCAGCAGTTGGGGGAGGGCCGGGGGTACGCAGTATTTT
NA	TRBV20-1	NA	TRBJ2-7	CSGGTEYEQYF	TGCAGTGGCGGGACCGAATACGAGCAGTACTTC